The 27 T cell receptor beta chains below all came from one sample that was sequenced in a study of blood T cell repertoires in COVID-19. Produced via immunoSEQ multiplex PCR; TCRdb's table is partial and in-frame only. The sample has about 210,000 clones, around 81% seen once; the top ten hold 8.9%. What was sequenced was PBMCs or T cells enriched from blood (not recorded which). Source of these receptors: a woman aged 45-65 years with acute COVID-19.

This clone has only one observation. The CDR3 bases are TGTGCCAGCAGCCCTCGACTGTGGTACGAGCAGTACTTC. This sequence encodes CASSPRLWYEQYF. The chain uses TRBV3-1 (or the pseudogene TRBV3-2) and TRBJ2-7; no clear D. Per germline, CDR1 LGHDT and CDR2 YNNKEL (reference sequence). Trimming took off 4 bases at V and 4 bases at J, with 11 bases between the two ends. The CDR3 covers 13 residues.

This clone occurred a few times. This sequence joins TRBV18 and TRBJ2-7; TRBD1 might be the D (6 bases). The CDR3 runs 13 residues. The V and J ends lost 5 bases and 5 bases respectively, with 13 bases between them. Germline lookup yields CDR1 KGHSH and CDR2 LQKENI. The CDR3 spells CASSKNRDDEQYF. The CDR3 DNA sequence: TGTGCCAGCTCAAAGAACAGGGATGACGAGCAGTACTTC. The full variable domain, with the rest looked up from reference TRBV18 and TRBJ2-7, is NAGVMQNPRHLVRRRGQEARLRCSPMKGHSHVYWYRQLPEEGLKFMVYLQKENIIDESGMPKERFSAEFPKEGPSILRIQQVVRGDSAAYFCASSKNRDDEQYFGPGTRLTVT.

The V and J genes are TRBV5-5 and TRBJ2-7; unclear D gene. CDR1 is SGHKS, CDR2 YYEKEE, per germline (reference sequence). Between the trimmed V and J ends, which lost 0 bases and 6 bases, there was a span of 16 bases. CDR3 length equals 15 residues. The chain's CDR3 is CASSLDWRPRGEQYF. DNA for the CDR3: TGTGCCAGCAGCTTGGATTGGCGACCCCGCGGCGAGCAGTACTTC.

This chain uses TRBV12-3 or TRBV12-4 with TRBJ1-5; D is ambiguous. The CDR3 spans 13 residues. V was trimmed by 3 bases and J by 1 base, leaving 4 bases between them. Here the CDR3 reads CASSFRSNQPQHF. DNA of the CDR3: TGTGCCAGCAGTTTCCGGAGCAATCAGCCCCAGCATTTT.

There are a few counts of this clone. Other DNA sequences in the same sample also yield this CDR3. V gene TRBV12-3 or TRBV12-4 combines with J gene TRBJ2-5; TRBD1 is a possible D gene (5 bases). This CDR3 is built from 12 residues. Trimming removed 2 bases at V and 5 bases at J, with 6 bases between. The chain's CDR3 is CASSLPGETQYF. The DNA of the CDR3 is TGTGCCAGCAGTTTACCAGGGGAGACCCAGTACTTC.

This chain uses TRBV6-1 with TRBJ1-1; D may be TRBD1 (5 bases). CDR3 length equals 15 residues. V gave up 3 bases and J gave up 6 bases, with 17 bases separating them. The V gene's germline CDR1 is MNHNS and CDR2 SASEGT. The CDR3 DNA sequence: TGTGCCAGCAGTGATGGGTATCGGGTAGGGGCTGAAGCTTTCTTT. Translating it yields CASSDGYRVGAEAFF.

The V call is TRBV5-5, the J call TRBJ1-2; D is unclear. The CDR3 covers 13 residues. Looked up from germline, CDR1 is SGHKS and CDR2 is YYEKEE (reference sequence). V lost 1 base and J 3 bases, leaving 7 bases between the germline ends. CDR3 loop: CASSLREDYGYTF. In DNA, the CDR3 is TGTGCCAGCAGCTTGAGAGAGGACTATGGCTACACCTTC.

Only one count was recorded for this clone. The J gene is TRBJ2-7, the V gene TRBV7-2; no reliable D call. The germline gives CDR1 SGHTA, CDR2 FQGNSA. This CDR3 is 14 amino acids long. The V and J ends lost 0 bases and 10 bases respectively, with 16 bases between them. Here the CDR3 reads CASSLANAKYEQYF. The CDR3 nucleotides read TGTGCCAGCAGCTTAGCGAATGCTAAGTATGAACAGTACTTC.

The rearrangement joins TRBV6-2 or TRBV6-3 to TRBJ1-5; unclear D gene. The germline V gene encodes CDR1 MNHEY and CDR2 SVGEGT. The CDR3 covers 13 residues. V was cut by 4 bases and J by 8 bases, with 12 bases left in between. CDR3 loop: CASSFWVQEPQHF. The CDR3 bases are TGTGCCAGCAGTTTTTGGGTCCAGGAGCCCCAGCATTTT.

The chain recombines TRBV18 with TRBJ2-7, with 14 bases lining up with TRBD2. Per the germline V gene, CDR1 is KGHSH and CDR2 is LQKENI. Trimming cost V 5 bases and J 9 bases; bases outside gene matches: 9. There are 15 residues in the CDR3. CDR3 nucleotide sequence: TGTGCCAGCTCAACAGGGACTAGCGGGAGTTTAGCGCAGTACTTC. It translates to CASSTGTSGSLAQYF.

The rearrangement joins TRBV29-1 to TRBJ2-3; D is undetermined. V was cut by 4 bases and J by 1 base, with 12 bases left in between. This CDR3 is built from 14 residues. The V gene's germline CDR1 is SQVTM and CDR2 ANQGSEA. The CDR3 coding sequence is TGCAGCGTTGGAACTACCTCGGGCACAGATACGCAGTATTTT. This codes for CSVGTTSGTDTQYF.

V gene TRBV28 combines with J gene TRBJ2-7, with a possible D match to TRBD2 (5 bases). The V end was cut by 7 bases, the J end by 3 bases, with 28 bases between. Germline CDR1 and CDR2: MDHEN and SYDVKM. The CDR3 is made up of 18 amino acids. CDR3 DNA: TGTGCCAGCACCCCGCCCCTCGGAGAAAGTGCGGGCCGCTACGAGCAGTACTTC. It is translated as CASTPPLGESAGRYEQYF.

The table lists this clone with a count of one. The rearrangement uses TRBV10-3 and TRBJ2-4; a weak D match, TRBD2 (7 bases). Trimming removed 2 bases from V and 6 bases from J, with 14 bases in between. The CDR3 covers 15 residues. CDR1 ENHRY and CDR2 SYGVKD come from the germline V gene. CDR3 residues: CAISEDVGGANIQYF. The CDR3 nucleotides read TGTGCCATCAGTGAGGATGTGGGGGGGGCAAACATTCAGTACTTC.

In DNA, the CDR3 is TGTGCCAGCAGCCCTAGGCAGGGGCTAGGCTACACCTTC. Protein product: CASSPRQGLGYTF. The V call is TRBV5-5, the J call TRBJ1-2; possibly TRBD1 for D (6 bases). The V end lost 4 bases, the J end lost 8 bases, and 15 bases lay between the germline ends. Per germline, CDR1 SGHKS and CDR2 YYEKEE (reference sequence). CDR3 length equals 13 residues.

The chain combines TRBV29-1 with TRBJ1-1; the D is unclear. The CDR3 runs 14 residues. Trimming shortened V by 6 bases and J by 1 base, and 15 bases separated the two germline ends. Per the germline V gene, CDR1 is SQVTM and CDR2 is ANQGSEA. CDR3 loop: CSVGNARGNTEAFF. The CDR3 nucleotides read TGCAGCGTGGGAAACGCACGGGGGAACACTGAAGCTTTCTTT.

V and J are TRBV5-1 and TRBJ2-1, with 8 bases that match TRBD2. Germline V gene data show CDR1 as SGHRS and CDR2 as YFSETQ. Trimming cost V 4 bases and J 3 bases; bases outside gene matches: 3. CDR3 length equals 14 residues. The CDR3 here is CASSPTSDYNEQFF. CDR3 coding DNA: TGCGCCAGCAGCCCGACTAGCGACTACAATGAGCAGTTCTTC.

The chain carries TRBV27 and TRBJ2-7; 9 bases match TRBD2. With V trimmed by 8 bases and J by 7 bases, 9 bases remained unmatched. Germline CDR1 MNHEY, CDR2 SMNVEV (reference sequence). The CDR3 totals 13 residues. Here the CDR3 DNA reads TGTGCCAGCGGGACTAGCCCCCGTGGGGAGCAGTACTTC. Amino acid sequence: CASGTSPRGEQYF.

CDR3 in DNA: TGTGCCAGTAGTATAGCCTGGACAGCTAACTATGGCTACACCTTC. As protein: CASSIAWTANYGYTF. V and J are TRBV19 and TRBJ1-2; maybe TRBD1 (6 bases). In germline, CDR1 is LNHDA, CDR2 SQIVND (reference sequence). This CDR3 region has 15 residues. Trimming pared 1 base from V and 0 bases from J, leaving 9 bases between.

DNA of the CDR3: TGTGCCAGCTCACTCGGACTAGCGGGGGCTGAGCAGTTCTTC. Residues: CASSLGLAGAEQFF. V gene TRBV18 combines with J gene TRBJ2-1, with 13 bases lining up with TRBD2. V lost 4 bases to trimming and J lost 9 bases; unmatched junction nucleotides: 3. Germline V gene lookup returns CDR1 KGHSH and CDR2 LQKENI. The CDR3 extends over 14 amino acids.

This clone appeared a single time. The chain is built from TRBV19 and TRBJ2-5; D unclear. V lost 6 bases and J lost 1, with 6 bases in between. The CDR3 length is 12 residues. Germline values: CDR1 LNHDA, CDR2 SQIVND (reference sequence). DNA for the CDR3: TGTGCCAGTAGCAGGTTCCAAGAGACCCAGTACTTC. This codes for CASSRFQETQYF.

The J gene is TRBJ1-2, the V gene TRBV3-1 (or the pseudogene TRBV3-2); 9 nucleotides agree with TRBD1. The junction had 6 bases not matched to a gene; V was cut back by 5 bases and J by 5 bases. The germline gives CDR1 LGHDT, CDR2 YNNKEL (reference sequence). CDR3 length: 14 residues. Written as DNA, the CDR3 is TGTGCCAGCAGCTCCCGGGACAGGGTGTATGGCTACACCTTC. Protein: CASSSRDRVYGYTF.

The chain is built from TRBV25-1 and TRBJ1-2, with a weak D call TRBD1 (5 bases). This CDR3 is built from 15 residues. The germline CDR1 and CDR2 sequences are MGHDK and SYGVNS. Trimming took off 4 bases at V and 4 bases at J, with 16 bases between the two ends. The CDR3 sequence: CASSVGGGFSYGYTF. CDR3 sequence (DNA): TGTGCCAGCAGTGTCGGTGGGGGGTTTAGCTATGGCTACACCTTC.

This chain connects TRBV14 to TRBJ1-4, with D unresolved. The CDR3 has 13 residues. With 4 bases removed from V and 5 bases from J, the gap between germline ends came to 8 bases. The germline CDR1 and CDR2 sequences are SGHDN and FVKESK. The CDR3 DNA sequence: TGTGCCAGCAGCCTGGACTACAATGAAAAACTGTTTTTT. It translates to CASSLDYNEKLFF.

The rearrangement uses TRBV4-1 and TRBJ2-1, with TRBD2 identical over 7 bases. Losses at the gene ends were 3 bases for V and 6 bases for J; bases not matched to a gene: 2. The CDR3 is made up of 13 amino acids. Germline CDR1 reads MGHRA; CDR2 reads YSYEKL. CDR3 loop: CASSQTSPNEQFF. The DNA for the CDR3 is TGCGCCAGCAGCCAGACTAGCCCCAATGAGCAGTTCTTC.

The genes are TRBV4-1 and TRBJ1-4; 9 bases match TRBD1. This CDR3 is 16 amino acids long. Unmatched junction bases numbered 6, after V lost 1 base and J lost 6 bases. CDR1 MGHRA and CDR2 YSYEKL come from the germline V gene. CDR3 nucleotide sequence: TGCGCCAGCAGCCAAGGGGTAGGGACAGGGTATGAAAAACTGTTTTTT. This codes for CASSQGVGTGYEKLFF.

The table lists this clone with a few counts. This chain links TRBV5-4 with TRBJ2-7; 8 nucleotides agree with TRBD1. Trimming removed 0 bases from V and 3 bases from J; junction bases left unmatched: 2. CDR1 and CDR2 from the germline V gene are SGHNT and YYREEE (reference sequence). This CDR3 has 14 amino acids. In DNA, the CDR3 is TGTGCCAGCAGCTTGGGACAGGGGATCTACGAGCAGTACTTC. It encodes CASSLGQGIYEQYF.

The J gene is TRBJ2-7, the V gene TRBV28; 11 bases map to TRBD2. Looked up from germline, CDR1 is MDHEN and CDR2 is SYDVKM. Trimming cost V 8 bases and J 1 base; bases outside gene matches: 7. The CDR3 length is 15 residues. CDR3 loop: CASWLAGGHSYEQYF. CDR3 DNA sequence: TGTGCCAGCTGGTTAGCGGGGGGGCATTCCTACGAGCAGTACTTC.